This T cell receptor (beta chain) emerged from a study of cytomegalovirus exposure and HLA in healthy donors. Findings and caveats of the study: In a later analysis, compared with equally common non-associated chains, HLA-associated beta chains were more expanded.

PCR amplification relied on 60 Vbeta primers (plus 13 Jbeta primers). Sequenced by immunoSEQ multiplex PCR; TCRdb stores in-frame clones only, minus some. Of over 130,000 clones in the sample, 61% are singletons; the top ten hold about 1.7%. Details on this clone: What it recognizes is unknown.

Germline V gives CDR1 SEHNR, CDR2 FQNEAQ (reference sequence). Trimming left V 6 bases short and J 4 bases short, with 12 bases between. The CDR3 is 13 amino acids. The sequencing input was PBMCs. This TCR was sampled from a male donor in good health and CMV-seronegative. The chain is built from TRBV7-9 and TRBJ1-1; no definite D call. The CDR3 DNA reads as TGTGCCAGCAGGCTAATATTTAGCACTGAAGCTTTCTTT. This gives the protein CASRLIFSTEAFF. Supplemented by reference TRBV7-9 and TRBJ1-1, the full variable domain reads DTGVSQNPRHKITKRGQNVTFRCDPISEHNRLYWYRQTLGQGPEFLTYFQNEAQLEKSRLLSDRFSAERPKGSFSTLEIQRTEQGDSAMYLCASRLIFSTEAFFGQGTRLTVV.